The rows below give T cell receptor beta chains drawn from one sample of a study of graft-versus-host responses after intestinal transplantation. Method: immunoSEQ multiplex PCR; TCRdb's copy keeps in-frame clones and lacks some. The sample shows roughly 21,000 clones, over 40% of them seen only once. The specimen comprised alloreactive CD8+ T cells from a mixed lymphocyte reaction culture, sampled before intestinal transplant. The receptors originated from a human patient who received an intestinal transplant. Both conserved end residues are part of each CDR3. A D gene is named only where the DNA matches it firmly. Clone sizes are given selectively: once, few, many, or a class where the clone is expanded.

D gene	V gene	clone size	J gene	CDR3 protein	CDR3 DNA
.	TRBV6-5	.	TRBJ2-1	CASSRPYNEQFF	TGTGCCAGCAGCCGGCCCTACAATGAGCAGTTCTTC
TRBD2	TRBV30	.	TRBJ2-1	CAWSRRGGMVSRNEQFF	TGTGCCTGGAGCCGCCGCGGGGGGATGGTGTCAAGGAATGAGCAGTTCTTC
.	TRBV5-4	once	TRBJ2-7	CASSPGGIPSYEQYF	TGTGCCAGCAGCCCGGGCGGCATACCCTCCTACGAGCAGTACTTC
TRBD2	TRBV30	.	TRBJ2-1	CAWSRRTSGYNEQFF	TGTGCCTGGAGTCGGAGGACTAGCGGTTACAATGAGCAGTTCTTC
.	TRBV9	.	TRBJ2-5	CASSVDSGGETQYF	TGTGCCAGCAGCGTAGATTCAGGGGGGGAGACCCAGTACTTC
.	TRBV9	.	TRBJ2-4	CASSEGSLAKNIQYF	TGTGCCAGCAGCGAGGGTTCACTAGCCAAAAACATTCAGTACTTC
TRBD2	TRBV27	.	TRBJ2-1	CASSWAGRGGANEQFF	TGTGCCAGCAGTTGGGCTGGGCGGGGGGGGGCCAATGAGCAGTTCTTC
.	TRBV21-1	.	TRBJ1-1	CASRLGTGYTEAFF	TGTGCCAGCAGACTCGGGACAGGGTACACTGAAGCTTTCTTT
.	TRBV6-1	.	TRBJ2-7	CASTLTSGVYEQYF	TGTGCCAGCACCCTCACCTCTGGGGTTTACGAGCAGTACTTC
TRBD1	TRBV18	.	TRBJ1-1	CASSPWTGLNTEAFF	TGTGCCAGCTCACCGTGGACAGGGCTGAACACTGAAGCTTTCTTT
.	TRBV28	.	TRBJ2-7	CASTPSGAGYEQYF	TGTGCCAGCACCCCCTCCGGGGCCGGCTACGAGCAGTACTTC
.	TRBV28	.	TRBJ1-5	CASSLLGGPQPQHF	TGTGCCAGCAGTTTACTAGGGGGGCCTCAGCCCCAGCATTTT
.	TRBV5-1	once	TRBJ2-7	CASSLPRAGGVGYEQYF	TGCGCCAGCAGCTTGCCCCGCGCAGGAGGGGTAGGCTACGAGCAGTACTTC
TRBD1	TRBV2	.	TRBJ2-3	CASSRTGRGDTQYF	TGTGCCAGCAGTCGGACAGGTCGGGGAGATACGCAGTATTTT
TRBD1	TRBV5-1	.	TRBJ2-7	CASSFHRGPSYEQYF	TGCGCCAGCAGCTTCCACAGGGGCCCCTCCTACGAGCAGTACTTC
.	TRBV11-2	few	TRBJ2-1	CASSYQRSRVEQFF	TGTGCCAGCAGCTACCAGCGGTCCCGGGTTGAGCAGTTCTTC
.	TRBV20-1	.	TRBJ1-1	CSARGPRGAFF	TGCAGTGCTAGGGGCCCTAGGGGAGCTTTCTTT
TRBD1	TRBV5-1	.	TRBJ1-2	CASSLRTGFIGGYTF	TGCGCCAGCAGCCTACGGACAGGGTTCATAGGCGGCTACACCTTC
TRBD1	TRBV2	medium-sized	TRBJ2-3	CASSLDRVGDTQYF	TGTGCCAGCAGTCTGGACAGGGTAGGAGATACGCAGTATTTT
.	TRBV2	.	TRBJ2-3	CASGSHQLDTQYF	TGTGCCAGCGGCTCCCACCAGCTAGATACGCAGTATTTT
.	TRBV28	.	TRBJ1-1	CASRLETEAFF	TGTGCCAGCAGGTTAGAAACTGAAGCTTTCTTT
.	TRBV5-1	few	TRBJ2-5	CASSWNEGRGETQYF	TGCGCCAGCAGCTGGAATGAAGGCCGGGGAGAGACCCAGTACTTC
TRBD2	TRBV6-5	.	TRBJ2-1	CASILFREGKNEQFF	TGTGCCAGCATCCTCTTCCGGGAGGGTAAAAATGAGCAGTTCTTC
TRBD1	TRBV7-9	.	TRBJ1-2	CASSLGQGYGYTF	TGTGCCAGCAGCTTAGGACAGGGCTATGGCTACACCTTC
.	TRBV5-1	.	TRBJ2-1	CASSPGLSSYNEQFF	TGCGCCAGCAGCCCGGGACTTAGCTCCTACAATGAGCAGTTCTTC
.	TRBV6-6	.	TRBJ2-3	CASSFRDTQYF	TGTGCCAGCAGTTTTAGGGATACGCAGTATTTT
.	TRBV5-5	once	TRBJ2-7	CASSLGTDIYEQYF	TGTGCCAGCAGCTTGGGGACAGATATCTACGAGCAGTACTTC
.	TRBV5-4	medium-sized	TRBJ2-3	CASSPRGIDTQYF	TGTGCCAGCAGTCCCCGTGGAATAGATACGCAGTATTTT
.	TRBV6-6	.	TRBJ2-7	CASRETQIYEQYF	TGTGCCAGCAGGGAGACACAGATCTACGAGCAGTACTTC
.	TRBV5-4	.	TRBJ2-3	CASSLERTLTDTQYF	TGTGCCAGCAGCTTGGAACGAACTCTCACAGATACGCAGTATTTT
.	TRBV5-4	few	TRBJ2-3	CASSLEGDTQYF	TGTGCCAGCAGCTTGGAGGGAGATACGCAGTATTTT
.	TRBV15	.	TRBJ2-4	CATSKEPLAKNIQYF	TGTGCCACCAGCAAAGAACCGCTAGCCAAAAACATTCAGTACTTC
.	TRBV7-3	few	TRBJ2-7	CASSTEVNYEQYF	TGTGCCAGCAGCACGGAGGTTAACTACGAGCAGTACTTC
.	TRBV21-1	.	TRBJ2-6	CASMKNGANVLTF	TGTGCCAGCATGAAAAATGGGGCCAACGTCCTGACTTTC
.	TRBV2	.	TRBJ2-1	CASSEDYYNEQFF	TGTGCCAGCAGTGAAGACTATTACAATGAGCAGTTCTTC
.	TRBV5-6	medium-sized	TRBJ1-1	CASSLVAGLGTEAFF	TGTGCCAGCAGCTTGGTCGCAGGGCTGGGCACTGAAGCTTTCTTT
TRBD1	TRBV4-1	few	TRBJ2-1	CASAQGDEQFF	TGCGCCAGCGCCCAGGGGGATGAGCAGTTCTTC
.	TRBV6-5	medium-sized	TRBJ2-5	CASSYSTRERVGTQYF	TGTGCCAGCAGTTACTCTACACGGGAGAGGGTAGGGACCCAGTACTTC
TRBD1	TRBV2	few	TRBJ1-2	CASSEGTGGYGYTF	TGTGCCAGCAGTGAAGGGACAGGGGGCTATGGCTACACCTTC
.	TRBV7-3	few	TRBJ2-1	CASSPQVAPTLINEQFF	TGTGCCAGCAGCCCCCAGGTAGCTCCGACTCTCATTAATGAGCAGTTCTTC
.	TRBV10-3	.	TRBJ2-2	CAISGAPTGANTGELFF	TGTGCCATCAGTGGGGCTCCCACAGGAGCGAACACCGGGGAGCTGTTTTTT
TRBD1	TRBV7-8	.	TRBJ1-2	CASSFLQGNYGYTF	TGTGCCAGCAGCTTTCTACAGGGGAACTATGGCTACACCTTC
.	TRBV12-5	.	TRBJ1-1	CASGLGVNTEAFF	TGTGCTAGTGGTTTGGGTGTGAACACTGAAGCTTTCTTT
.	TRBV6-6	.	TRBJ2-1	CASSNYNEQFF	TGTGCCAGCAGTAACTACAATGAGCAGTTCTTC
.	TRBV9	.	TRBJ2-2	CASSVGQPVEGELFF	TGTGCCAGCAGCGTAGGACAGCCGGTAGAGGGGGAGCTGTTTTTT
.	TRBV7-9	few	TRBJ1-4	CASSLAGTVNEKLFF	TGTGCCAGCAGCTTAGCAGGGACGGTTAATGAAAAACTGTTTTTT
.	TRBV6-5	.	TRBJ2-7	CASSVGPAEQYF	TGTGCCAGCAGCGTCGGCCCGGCCGAGCAGTACTTC
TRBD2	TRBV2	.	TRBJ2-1	CATARDYLGNEQFF	TGTGCCACCGCTAGGGACTATTTGGGGAATGAGCAGTTCTTC
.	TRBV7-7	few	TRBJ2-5	CASSLVRLGEETQYF	TGTGCTAGCAGCCTCGTTCGGTTGGGAGAAGAGACCCAGTACTTC
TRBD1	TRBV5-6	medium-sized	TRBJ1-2	CASSSDRGNYGYTF	TGTGCCAGCAGCTCCGACAGGGGAAACTATGGCTACACCTTC
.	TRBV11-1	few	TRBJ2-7	CASSFSGGSNEQYF	TGTGCCAGCAGCTTCTCTGGAGGGAGTAACGAGCAGTACTTC
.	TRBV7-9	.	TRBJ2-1	CASSLGVSASSYNEQFF	TGTGCCAGCAGCTTAGGGGTTAGCGCGAGCTCCTACAATGAGCAGTTCTTC
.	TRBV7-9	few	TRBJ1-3	CASSLVPSQGRNTIYF	TGTGCCAGCAGCTTAGTTCCCTCCCAGGGGAGAAACACCATATATTTT
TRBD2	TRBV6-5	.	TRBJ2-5	CASSYSAGGPGETQYF	TGTGCCAGCAGTTACTCAGCGGGAGGGCCGGGAGAGACCCAGTACTTC
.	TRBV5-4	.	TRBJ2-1	CASSSTRGLRNYNEQFF	TGTGCCAGCAGCTCTACCCGGGGCCTGCGAAACTACAATGAGCAGTTCTTC
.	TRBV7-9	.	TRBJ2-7	CASSWMTDYEQYF	TGTGCCAGCAGTTGGATGACAGACTACGAGCAGTACTTC
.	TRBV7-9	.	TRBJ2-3	CASSFDGQSTDTQYF	TGTGCCAGCAGCTTTGACGGACAGAGCACAGATACGCAGTATTTT
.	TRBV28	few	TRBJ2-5	CASSFDRAGTIGETQYF	TGTGCCAGCAGTTTCGACAGGGCTGGGACTATTGGGGAGACCCAGTACTTC
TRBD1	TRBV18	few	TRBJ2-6	CASSPQGQPVSGANVLTF	TGTGCCAGCTCACCGCAGGGACAGCCAGTATCTGGGGCCAACGTCCTGACTTTC
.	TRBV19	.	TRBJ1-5	CASKETINQPQHF	TGTGCCAGCAAGGAGACTATCAATCAGCCCCAGCATTTT